This T cell receptor beta chain derives from a study of read filtering for tumor transcriptome and immune sequencing. Study as a whole: Revised staging placed roughly 8 patients in R-ISS I, about 16 in II, more than five in III.

The library was built from roughly 400 ng RNA with molecular barcoded adaptors for alpha/delta and beta/gamma chains. TCRdb used MiXCR to reprocess the reads, holding one entry per CDR3 protein. The sample holds some 41,000 distinct CDR3 sequences, around 11% seen once. Concerning this clonotype itself: Its antigen is unidentified. This probably arose from a read error, given a far larger clone one base away.

Notes on the study in general: The CD138-negative fraction was mixed bone marrow immune cells, not pure T cells. Without single-read clonotypes, shared clonotype proportions correlated more between IR-seq and RNA-seq.

Trimming at V came to 6 bases and at J to 10 bases, leaving 5 bases not matched to a gene. The germline gives CDR1 WNHNN, CDR2 SYGVQD (reference sequence). The CDR3 runs 13 residues. This sequence joins TRBV10-1 and TRBJ2-1, with TRBD1 matching over 11 bases. Material: a population of CD138-negative cells sorted from bone marrow. This sequence was found in a donor at least 40 years old with multiple myeloma. The CDR3 nucleotides are TGCGCCAGCAGCTGGACAGGGGGCTACGAGCAGTTCTTC. This translates into CASSWTGGYEQFF.